These 31 T cell receptor beta chains originate from one sample sequenced in a study of OX40 agonist ivuxolimab in advanced cancers. Libraries were prepared by immunoSEQ multiplex PCR; TCRdb keeps only in-frame clonotypes and omits some of them. The sample contains about 150,000 clones, under 95% of which appear only once. The sequenced sample was CD4+ or CD8+ T cells sorted from blood, obtained in a trial of the OX40 agonist ivuxolimab. The receptors were sampled from an adult with an advanced solid tumor such as melanoma, head and neck, liver or kidney cancer.

V and J are TRBV4-3 and TRBJ2-1, with a tentative D call TRBD2 (5 bases). The ends were cut back, 0 bases at V and 0 bases at J, with 9 bases in the middle. The CDR3 consists of 16 residues. Germline lookup yields CDR1 LGHNA and CDR2 YSLEER. This chain's CDR3 is CASSQDGGNSYNEQFF. The CDR3 DNA reads as TGCGCCAGCAGCCAAGACGGAGGAAACTCCTACAATGAGCAGTTCTTC.

This chain joins TRBV7-2 and TRBJ2-1; a weak D match, TRBD1 (6 bases). From germline, CDR1 is SGHTA and CDR2 FQGNSA. The CDR3 length is 13 residues. Between the trimmed V and J ends, which lost 5 bases and 3 bases, there was a span of 8 bases. CDR3 sequence (DNA): TGTGCCAGCAGCGTGGACAGCTACAATGAGCAGTTCTTC. Its protein product is CASSVDSYNEQFF.

This chain connects TRBV19 to TRBJ2-7; 7 bases agree with TRBD2. CDR1 and CDR2 (germline): LNHDA, SQIVND (reference sequence). The CDR3 contains 14 residues. The V and J ends lost 5 bases and 0 bases, in that order; junction bases with no gene match: 4. The CDR3 nucleotides are TGTGCCAGTAGTGAAGCGGGGAACTCCTACGAGCAGTACTTC. This sequence encodes CASSEAGNSYEQYF.

The CDR3 here is CASSLAGTHSYNEQFF. The CDR3 coding sequence is TGTGCCAGCAGCTTAGCGGGGACTCACTCCTACAATGAGCAGTTCTTC. The chain recombines TRBV11-2 with TRBJ2-1, with a tentative D call TRBD2 (6 bases). The germline V gene has CDR1 SGHAT and CDR2 FQNNGV. The CDR3 extends over 16 amino acids. V dropped 1 base and J dropped 0 bases, with 10 bases sitting between them. Full variable domain (rest looked up from reference TRBV11-2 and TRBJ2-1): EAGVAQSPRYKIIEKRQSVAFWCNPISGHATLYWYQQILGQGPKLLIQFQNNGVVDDSQLPKDRFSAERLKGVDSTLKIQPAKLEDSAVYLCASSLAGTHSYNEQFFGPGTRLTVL.

This clone was picked up a small number of times. V is TRBV11-1 and J is TRBJ1-5, with no clear D. V dropped 3 bases and J dropped 4 bases, with 7 bases sitting between them. Looked up from germline, CDR1 is SGHAT and CDR2 is FQDESV (reference sequence). The CDR3 loop spans 13 amino acids. CDR3: CASSFSPNQPQHF. CDR3 nucleotide sequence: TGTGCCAGCAGCTTTTCACCAAATCAGCCCCAGCATTTT. Full variable domain (outside the CDR3, taken from reference TRBV11-1 and TRBJ1-5): EAEVAQSPRYKITEKSQAVAFWCDPISGHATLYWYRQILGQGPELLVQFQDESVVDDSQLPKDRFSAERLKGVDSTLKIQPAELGDSAMYLCASSFSPNQPQHFGDGTRLSIL.

The chain carries TRBV5-1 and TRBJ2-6, with a tentative D call TRBD1 (6 bases). Germline V CDR1 and CDR2: SGHRS, YFSETQ. The CDR3 spans 16 residues. The V end was cut by 7 bases, the J end by 1 base, with 15 bases between. The CDR3 loop reads CASYRDTSSGANVLTF. Written as DNA, the CDR3 is TGCGCCAGCTACAGGGACACTTCGTCTGGGGCCAACGTCCTGACTTTC.

This chain uses TRBV2 with TRBJ2-7; 11 bases agree with TRBD1. The CDR3 contains 14 residues. Germline-derived CDR1 and CDR2 are SNHLY and FYNNEI. The V gene end was trimmed by 6 bases and the J gene end by 4 bases; junction bases not matched to a gene: 5. The chain's CDR3 is CASSRDRGEYEQYF. In DNA, the CDR3 is TGTGCCAGCAGCCGGGACAGGGGGGAATACGAGCAGTACTTC.

This clone was detected only once. This chain links TRBV5-4 with TRBJ2-3; 8 bases line up with TRBD2. CDR3 length: 17 amino acids. With 4 bases clipped from V and 2 bases from J, the junction kept 12 bases outside the gene matches. Germline CDR1 SGHNT, CDR2 YYREEE (reference sequence). As DNA, the CDR3 is TGTGCCAGCAGCCGTCCCGGGCGGGGGGCCGCCACAGATACGCAGTATTTT. This translates into CASSRPGRGAATDTQYF.

The chain couples TRBV5-1 to TRBJ2-7, with TRBD1 identical over 9 bases. This CDR3 contains 15 residues. The V segment lost 0 bases and the J segment 4 bases; nucleotides outside the gene matches: 5. Germline V gives CDR1 SGHRS, CDR2 YFSETQ. The CDR3 nucleotides are TGCGCCAGCAGCTTGGGACAGGGGGTTTCGTACGAGCAGTACTTC. Its protein is CASSLGQGVSYEQYF.

The chain recombines TRBV10-3 with TRBJ2-1; D may match TRBD1 or TRBD2 (6 bases each). Trimming removed 6 bases from V and 8 bases from J, with 20 bases in between. CDR3 length equals 15 residues. Per germline, CDR1 ENHRY and CDR2 SYGVKD. DNA for the CDR3: TGTGCCATCAGCCTCACCGGGACACCGGGGGATGAGCAGTTCTTC. Its protein product is CAISLTGTPGDEQFF.

This clone was recorded only once. This chain uses TRBV28 with TRBJ1-1; no firm D call. The germline CDR1 and CDR2 sequences are MDHEN and SYDVKM. CDR3 length: 13 amino acids. V gave up 5 bases and J gave up 0 bases, with 7 bases separating them. CDR3 region: CASSRPMNTEAFF. DNA of the CDR3: TGTGCCAGCAGTCGACCGATGAACACTGAAGCTTTCTTT.

The V call is TRBV7-8, the J call TRBJ2-1; D remains ambiguous. Trimming left V 5 bases short and J 0 bases short, with 14 bases between. This CDR3 has 16 residues. Germline CDR1 and CDR2: SGHVS and FQNEAQ. In DNA form, the CDR3 reads TGTGCCAGCAGCCCAACGCCCTTCCTCTCCTACAATGAGCAGTTCTTC. This gives the protein CASSPTPFLSYNEQFF.

The chain joins TRBV7-3 to TRBJ1-3, with D maybe TRBD1 (5 bases). V was trimmed by 5 bases and J by 4 bases, leaving 18 bases between them. The germline CDR1 and CDR2 sequences are SGHTA and FQGTGA. The CDR3 is made up of 16 amino acids. This CDR3 reads CASSLGPGGAGNTIYF. CDR3 sequence (DNA): TGTGCCAGCAGCCTAGGCCCGGGTGGGGCCGGAAACACCATATATTTT.

This rearrangement joins TRBV19 to TRBJ1-5; 7 nucleotides match TRBD1. Germline trimming cut 4 bases from V and 8 bases from J; bases unmatched to any gene: 11. Looked up from germline, CDR1 is LNHDA and CDR2 is SQIVND (reference sequence). The CDR3 is 15 residues long. Here the CDR3 DNA reads TGTGCCAGTAGTACCTTAGGACAGGCCGGGAAGCCCCAGCATTTT. It codes for CASSTLGQAGKPQHF.

This chain uses TRBV6-6 with TRBJ2-7; 7 nucleotides align to TRBD1. V was clipped by 6 bases and J by 4 bases; unmatched bases: 9. Per germline, CDR1 MNHNY and CDR2 SVGAGI (reference sequence). There are 14 residues in the CDR3. This chain's CDR3 is CASSPDRAVYEQYF. CDR3 nucleotide sequence: TGTGCCAGCAGCCCCGACAGGGCCGTATACGAGCAGTACTTC.

CDR3 residues: CASSLGNTFSSTDTQYF. As DNA, the CDR3 is TGTGCCAGCAGCTTAGGCAATACTTTTTCTAGCACAGATACGCAGTATTTT. The gene calls are TRBV7-9 and TRBJ2-3; D ambiguous. The V end was cut by 1 base, the J end by 0 bases, with 14 bases between. The CDR3 totals 17 residues. CDR1 is SEHNR and CDR2 is FQNEAQ in the germline V gene (reference sequence).

The chain carries TRBV5-1 and TRBJ2-5; D remains ambiguous. V lost 6 bases and J lost 2, with 17 bases in between. Per the germline V gene, CDR1 is SGHRS and CDR2 is YFSETQ. The CDR3 length is 15 residues. This chain's CDR3 is CASTRGSPLQETQYF. CDR3 bases: TGCGCCAGCACCCGAGGTAGCCCCCTACAAGAGACCCAGTACTTC.

The CDR3 is CASSRDRGYEQYF. The DNA of the CDR3 is TGTGCCAGTAGTAGAGACAGGGGATACGAGCAGTACTTC. The V and J genes are TRBV19 and TRBJ2-7; 8 nucleotides agree with TRBD1. V lost 4 bases to trimming and J lost 4 bases; unmatched junction nucleotides: 3. Germline V CDR1 and CDR2: LNHDA, SQIVND (reference sequence). The CDR3 loop spans 13 amino acids.

The V gene is TRBV6-1, the J gene TRBJ2-7; the D gene could be TRBD1 or TRBD2 (5 bases each). The ends were cut back, 2 bases at V and 3 bases at J, with 29 bases in the middle. This CDR3 has 20 amino acids. Per germline, CDR1 MNHNS and CDR2 SASEGT. The CDR3 spells CASSERGQRGGGPRHYEQYF. DNA for the CDR3: TGTGCCAGCAGTGAAAGGGGTCAGAGAGGTGGGGGACCCCGGCACTACGAGCAGTACTTC.

The rearrangement joins TRBV7-2 to TRBJ2-1, with TRBD2 matching over 13 bases. V trimming: 5 bases; J trimming: 7 bases; junction bases outside the gene matches: 11. This CDR3 has 17 amino acids. CDR1 SGHTA and CDR2 FQGNSA come from the germline V gene. The CDR3 loop reads CASSQFMTSGRSNEQFF. CDR3 in DNA: TGTGCCAGCAGCCAATTTATGACTAGCGGGAGGAGTAATGAGCAGTTCTTC.

The V gene is TRBV6-5, the J gene TRBJ2-3; D might be TRBD1 (6 bases). Trimming took 2 bases from V and 3 from J, leaving 12 bases between them. The CDR3 runs 15 residues. The germline gives CDR1 MNHEY, CDR2 SVGAGI. Here the CDR3 reads CASSYGRGETDTQYF. Written as DNA, the CDR3 is TGTGCCAGCAGTTACGGCAGGGGAGAGACAGATACGCAGTATTTT.

A single count supports this clone. The chain links TRBV4-3 to TRBJ1-2; perhaps TRBD1 as D (5 bases). CDR1 is LGHNA, CDR2 YSLEER, per germline. This CDR3 has 13 amino acids. The ends were cut back, 3 bases at V and 7 bases at J, with 12 bases in the middle. As DNA, the CDR3 is TGCGCCAGCAGCCAGGAAAGCAGGGCTGGCTACACCTTC. Translation gives CASSQESRAGYTF.

The genes are TRBV5-6 and TRBJ2-5; TRBD1 or TRBD2 may be the D gene (5 bases each). The V end was cut by 4 bases, the J end by 7 bases, with 23 bases between. Germline CDR1 is SGHDT and CDR2 is YYEEEE. This CDR3 comprises 16 residues. As DNA, the CDR3 is TGTGCCAGCAGCGCGATGGGGACGAGCCAACCAGGGACCCAGTACTTC. Its protein product is CASSAMGTSQPGTQYF.

As for this clone: The junction departs from the called germline gene at one end, perhaps through a read error. The chain recombines TRBV7-2 with TRBJ1-2, with 7 bases aligning to TRBD1. The V gene's germline CDR1 is SGHTA and CDR2 FQGNSA. This CDR3 region has 14 residues. This chain's CDR3 is CASSLGQGIYGHTF. CDR3 in DNA: TGTGCCAGCAGCTTAGGACAGGGAATCTATGGCCACACCTTC.

This clone appeared a single time. V is TRBV10-3 and J is TRBJ2-5; 7 bases map to TRBD1. V trimming: 3 bases; J trimming: 4 bases; junction bases outside the gene matches: 8. CDR3 length equals 15 residues. CDR1 ENHRY and CDR2 SYGVKD come from the germline V gene. The CDR3 reads CAISESGRQGETQYF. The DNA for the CDR3 is TGTGCCATCAGTGAAAGCGGTCGACAGGGAGAGACCCAGTACTTC.

The chain carries TRBV6-6 and TRBJ2-7, with D possibly being TRBD1 (5 bases). V dropped 2 bases and J dropped 2 bases, with 10 bases sitting between them. The germline gives CDR1 MNHNY, CDR2 SVGAGI (reference sequence). The CDR3 is made up of 14 amino acids. The CDR3 spells CASSYADTAYEQYF. In nucleotides, the CDR3 is TGTGCCAGCAGTTACGCGGACACAGCCTACGAGCAGTACTTC.

The chain has TRBV6-4 and TRBJ2-3; perhaps TRBD1 as D (6 bases). V was clipped by 5 bases and J by 0 bases, with 15 bases between them. Looked up from germline, CDR1 is MRHNA and CDR2 is SNTAGT. This CDR3 is 16 amino acids long. The CDR3 region has the DNA TGTGCCAGCAGTCCCGGACAGTCCACTAGCACAGATACGCAGTATTTT. It specifies CASSPGQSTSTDTQYF.

The chain joins TRBV27 to TRBJ1-3; 7 bases map to TRBD1. V gave up 5 bases and J gave up 2 bases; unmatched junction bases: 6. Germline CDR1 is MNHEY and CDR2 is SMNVEV (reference sequence). This CDR3 contains 15 residues. The CDR3: CASSPRQGTGNTIYF. CDR3 nucleotides: TGTGCCAGCAGTCCCCGACAGGGAACTGGAAACACCATATATTTT.

The V gene is TRBV6-6, the J gene TRBJ2-5; D not certain. The germline V gene has CDR1 MNHNY and CDR2 SVGAGI (reference sequence). The CDR3 extends over 14 amino acids. V lost 2 bases and J lost 1, with 8 bases in between. The CDR3 bases are TGTGCCAGCAGTTACAGGGTTCTCCAAGAGACCCAGTACTTC. This codes for CASSYRVLQETQYF.

The rearrangement uses TRBV10-3 and TRBJ2-6; D may be TRBD2 (5 bases). The CDR3 is 14 residues long. Trimming removed 10 bases at V and 0 bases at J, with 10 bases between. Germline-derived CDR1 and CDR2 are ENHRY and SYGVKD. For the CDR3, the DNA is TGTGCCACCGGAGGCAGCTCTGGGGCCAACGTCCTGACTTTC. Its protein product is CATGGSSGANVLTF.

The rearrangement uses TRBV11-2 and TRBJ1-2, with D uncertain. This CDR3 region has 13 residues. V lost 8 bases and J lost 0, with 10 bases in between. The germline CDR1 and CDR2 sequences are SGHAT and FQNNGV. The CDR3 sequence: CASGLGANYGYTF. The CDR3 nucleotides read TGTGCCAGCGGGCTTGGCGCTAACTATGGCTACACCTTC.